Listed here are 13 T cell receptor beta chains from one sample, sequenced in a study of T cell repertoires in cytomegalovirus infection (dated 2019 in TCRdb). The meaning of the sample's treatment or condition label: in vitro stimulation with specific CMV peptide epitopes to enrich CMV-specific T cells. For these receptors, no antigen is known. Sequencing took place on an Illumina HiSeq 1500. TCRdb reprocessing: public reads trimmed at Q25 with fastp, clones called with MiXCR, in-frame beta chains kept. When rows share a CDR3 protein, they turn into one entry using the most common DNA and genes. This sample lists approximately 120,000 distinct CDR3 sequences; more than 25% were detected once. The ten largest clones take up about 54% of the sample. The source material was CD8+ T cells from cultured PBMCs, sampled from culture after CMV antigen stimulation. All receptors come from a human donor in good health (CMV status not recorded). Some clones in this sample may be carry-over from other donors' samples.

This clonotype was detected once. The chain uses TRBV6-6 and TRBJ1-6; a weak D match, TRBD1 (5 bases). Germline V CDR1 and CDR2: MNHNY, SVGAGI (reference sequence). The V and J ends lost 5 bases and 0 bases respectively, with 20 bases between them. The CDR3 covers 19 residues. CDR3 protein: CASSLTDSHSSSYNSPLHF. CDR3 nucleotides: TGTGCCAGCAGTCTAACTGACAGCCACTCGAGCTCCTATAATTCACCCCTCCACTTT.

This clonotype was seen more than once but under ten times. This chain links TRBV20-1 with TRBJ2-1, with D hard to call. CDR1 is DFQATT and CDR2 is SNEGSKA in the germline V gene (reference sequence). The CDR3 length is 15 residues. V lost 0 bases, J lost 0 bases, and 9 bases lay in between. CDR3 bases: TGCAGTGCTAGAGATCAGTCGAGCTCCTACAATGAGCAGTTCTTC. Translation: CSARDQSSSYNEQFF.

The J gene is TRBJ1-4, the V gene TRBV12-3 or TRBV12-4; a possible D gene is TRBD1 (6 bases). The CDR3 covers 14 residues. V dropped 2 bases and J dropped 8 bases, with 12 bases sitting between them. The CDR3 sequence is CASSLKQGYEKLFF. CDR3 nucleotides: TGTGCCAGCAGTTTAAAACAGGGCTACGAAAAACTGTTTTTT.

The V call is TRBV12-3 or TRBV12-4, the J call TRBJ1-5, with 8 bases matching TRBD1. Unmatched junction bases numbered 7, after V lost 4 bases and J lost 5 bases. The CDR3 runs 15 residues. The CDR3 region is CASSSDRGEDQPQHF. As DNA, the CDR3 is TGTGCCAGCAGTTCAGACAGGGGTGAGGATCAGCCCCAGCATTTT.

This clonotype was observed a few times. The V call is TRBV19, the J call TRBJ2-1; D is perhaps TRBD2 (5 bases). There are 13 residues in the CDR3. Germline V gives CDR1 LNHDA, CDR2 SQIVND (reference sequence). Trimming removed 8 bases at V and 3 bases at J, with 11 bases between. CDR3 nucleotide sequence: TGTGCCAGTGGAGGCCGTGACTACAATGAGCAGTTCTTC. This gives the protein CASGGRDYNEQFF. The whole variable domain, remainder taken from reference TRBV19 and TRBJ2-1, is DGGITQSPKYLFRKEGQNVTLSCEQNLNHDAMYWYRQDPGQGLRLIYYSQIVNDFQKGDIAEGYSVSREKKESFPLTVTSAQKNPTAFYLCASGGRDYNEQFFGPGTRLTVL.

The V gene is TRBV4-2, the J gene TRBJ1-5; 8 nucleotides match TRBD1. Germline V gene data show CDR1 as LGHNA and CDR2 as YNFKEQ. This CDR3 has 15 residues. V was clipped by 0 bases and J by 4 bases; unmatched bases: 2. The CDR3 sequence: CASSQDRQGNQPQHF. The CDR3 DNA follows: TGTGCCAGCAGCCAAGATCGACAGGGGAATCAGCCCCAGCATTTT.

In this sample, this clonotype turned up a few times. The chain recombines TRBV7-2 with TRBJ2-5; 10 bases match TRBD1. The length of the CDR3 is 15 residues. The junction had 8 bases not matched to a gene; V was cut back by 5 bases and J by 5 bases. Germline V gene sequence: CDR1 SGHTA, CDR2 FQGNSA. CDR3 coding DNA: TGTGCCAGCAGCCTGAGGGACAGGGGTGTGGAGACCCAGTACTTC. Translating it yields CASSLRDRGVETQYF.

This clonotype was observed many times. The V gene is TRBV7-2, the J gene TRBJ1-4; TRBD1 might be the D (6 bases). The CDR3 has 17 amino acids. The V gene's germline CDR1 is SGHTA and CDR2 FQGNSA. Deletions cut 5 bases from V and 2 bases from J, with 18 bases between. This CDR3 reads CASSDTTRGWTNEKLFF. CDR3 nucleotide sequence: TGTGCCAGCAGCGATACAACTAGGGGGTGGACTAATGAAAAACTGTTTTTT. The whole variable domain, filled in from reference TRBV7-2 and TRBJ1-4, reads GAGVSQSPSNKVTEKGKDVELRCDPISGHTALYWYRQSLGQGLEFLIYFQGNSAPDKSGLPSDRFSAERTGGSVSTLTIQRTQQEDSAVYLCASSDTTRGWTNEKLFFGSGTQLSVL.

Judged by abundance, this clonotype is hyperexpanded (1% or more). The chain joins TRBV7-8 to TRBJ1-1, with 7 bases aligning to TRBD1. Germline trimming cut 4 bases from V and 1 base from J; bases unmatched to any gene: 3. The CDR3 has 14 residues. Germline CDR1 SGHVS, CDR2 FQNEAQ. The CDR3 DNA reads TGTGCCAGCAGCTCGGGACAGCCGAACACTGAAGCTTTCTTT. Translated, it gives CASSSGQPNTEAFF.

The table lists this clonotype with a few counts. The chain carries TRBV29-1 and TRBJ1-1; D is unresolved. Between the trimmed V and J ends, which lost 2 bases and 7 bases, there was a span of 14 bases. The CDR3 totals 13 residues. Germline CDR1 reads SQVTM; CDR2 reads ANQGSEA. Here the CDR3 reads CSVELSVGGEAFF. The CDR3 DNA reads TGCAGCGTTGAACTTTCGGTCGGCGGTGAAGCTTTCTTT.

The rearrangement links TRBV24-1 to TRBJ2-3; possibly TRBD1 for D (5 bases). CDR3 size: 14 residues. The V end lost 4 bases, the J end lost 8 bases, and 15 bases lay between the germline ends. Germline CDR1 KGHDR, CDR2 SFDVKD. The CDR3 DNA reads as TGTGCCACCAGTGACCGACAGATCTCAGCTACGCAGTATTTT. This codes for CATSDRQISATQYF.

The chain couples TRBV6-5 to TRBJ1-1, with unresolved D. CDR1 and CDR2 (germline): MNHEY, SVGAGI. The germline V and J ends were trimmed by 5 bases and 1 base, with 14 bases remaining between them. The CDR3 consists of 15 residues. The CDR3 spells CASSRFPATNTEAFF. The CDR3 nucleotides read TGTGCCAGCAGTCGCTTCCCAGCTACGAACACTGAAGCTTTCTTT.

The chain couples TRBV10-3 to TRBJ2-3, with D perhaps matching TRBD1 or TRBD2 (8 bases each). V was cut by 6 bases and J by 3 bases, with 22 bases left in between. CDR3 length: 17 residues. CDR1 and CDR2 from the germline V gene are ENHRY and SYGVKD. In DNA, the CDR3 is TGTGCCATCAGGAATAGCGGGGCAGGGGGCACAACAGATACGCAGTATTTT. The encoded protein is CAIRNSGAGGTTDTQYF.